What follows are 4 T cell receptor beta chains derived from one specimen sequenced in a study of blood T cell repertoires in COVID-19. The repertoire was sequenced with immunoSEQ multiplex PCR; TCRdb's copy has only in-frame clones and lacks some. Of some 230,000 clones listed, around four fifths are singletons. Sample: PBMCs or T cells enriched from blood (not recorded which). These receptors originate from a man aged 40-49 years who had recovered from COVID-19.

The CDR3 protein is CASSIKGRSGANVLTF. CDR3 in DNA: TGTGCCAGTAGTATTAAGGGGAGGTCTGGGGCCAACGTCCTGACTTTC. This chain connects TRBV19 to TRBJ2-6; tentatively, D is TRBD2 (6 bases). Germline V lookup: CDR1 LNHDA, CDR2 SQIVND (reference sequence). The CDR3 runs to 16 residues. With 3 bases removed from V and 1 base from J, the gap between germline ends came to 10 bases.

The chain is built from TRBV9 and TRBJ1-2, with D perhaps matching TRBD1 (5 bases). With 3 bases removed from V and 2 bases from J, the gap between germline ends came to 14 bases. CDR1 and CDR2 from the germline V gene are SGDLS and YYNGEE. This CDR3 has 15 residues. The CDR3 loop is CASSERTSGNYGYTF. As DNA, the CDR3 is TGTGCCAGCAGCGAACGGACAAGTGGAAACTATGGCTACACCTTC. The variable domain in full, completed from reference TRBV9 and TRBJ1-2, reads DSGVTQTPKHLITATGQRVTLRCSPRSGDLSVYWYQQSLDQGLQFLIQYYNGEERAKGNILERFSAQQFPDLHSELNLSSLELGDSALYFCASSERTSGNYGYTFGSGTRLTVV.

This chain uses TRBV5-4 with TRBJ2-4, with 7 nucleotides matching TRBD1. With 4 bases clipped from V and 0 bases from J, the junction kept 7 bases outside the gene matches. The germline V gene has CDR1 SGHNT and CDR2 YYREEE (reference sequence). CDR3 length: 16 amino acids. CDR3 amino acids: CASSPDRAVAKNIQYF. Here the CDR3 DNA reads TGTGCCAGCAGCCCAGACAGGGCCGTAGCCAAAAACATTCAGTACTTC.

V usage is TRBV27 and J usage is TRBJ1-1; 8 bases align to TRBD1. Germline CDR1 reads MNHEY; CDR2 reads SMNVEV (reference sequence). J lost 8 bases, V lost 4 bases, and 9 bases had no gene match. The CDR3 totals 14 residues. The CDR3 DNA follows: TGTGCCAGCAGTTCGAGACAGGGGCGCCGGGAAGCTTTCTTT. This sequence encodes CASSSRQGRREAFF.